The 3 T cell receptor beta chains presented below share a single source sample, sequenced in a study of blood T cell repertoires in COVID-19. Assay used: immunoSEQ multiplex PCR; TCRdb lists only in-frame clones, some missing. The repertoire consists of some 65,000 clones, with about 91% occurring once and the leading ten covering approximately 18%. Sequencing was performed on peripheral blood. These receptors came from a woman at least 80 years old with active COVID-19.

The CDR3 bases are TGTGCCAGCAGCCCCAGCGGGGTCTACTACGAGCAGTACTTC. The encoded protein is CASSPSGVYYEQYF. This rearrangement joins TRBV9 to TRBJ2-7, with 7 bases matching TRBD2. This CDR3 is 14 amino acids long. Germline V CDR1 and CDR2: SGDLS, YYNGEE. V lost 4 bases to trimming and J lost 3 bases; unmatched junction nucleotides: 7.

J is TRBJ2-1 and V is TRBV11-2, with 12 bases identical to TRBD2. The CDR3 is 15 amino acids. The V and J ends lost 2 bases and 6 bases, in that order; junction bases with no gene match: 2. Per the germline V gene, CDR1 is SGHAT and CDR2 is FQNNGV. The CDR3 nucleotides read TGTGCCAGCAGCTTAAAACTAGCGGGGGGCAATGAGCAGTTCTTC. Translation: CASSLKLAGGNEQFF. The full variable domain, rest sourced from reference TRBV11-2 and TRBJ2-1, is EAGVAQSPRYKIIEKRQSVAFWCNPISGHATLYWYQQILGQGPKLLIQFQNNGVVDDSQLPKDRFSAERLKGVDSTLKIQPAKLEDSAVYLCASSLKLAGGNEQFFGPGTRLTVL.

In its sample, this clone was seen once. The V and J genes are TRBV6-5 and TRBJ1-4; D is perhaps TRBD1 (6 bases). Deletions cut 5 bases from V and 0 bases from J, with 10 bases between. The CDR3 contains 15 residues. CDR1 is MNHEY, CDR2 SVGAGI, per germline. The CDR3 loop reads CASSRQAATNEKLFF. The CDR3 region has the DNA TGTGCCAGCAGTAGACAGGCTGCAACTAATGAAAAACTGTTTTTT.